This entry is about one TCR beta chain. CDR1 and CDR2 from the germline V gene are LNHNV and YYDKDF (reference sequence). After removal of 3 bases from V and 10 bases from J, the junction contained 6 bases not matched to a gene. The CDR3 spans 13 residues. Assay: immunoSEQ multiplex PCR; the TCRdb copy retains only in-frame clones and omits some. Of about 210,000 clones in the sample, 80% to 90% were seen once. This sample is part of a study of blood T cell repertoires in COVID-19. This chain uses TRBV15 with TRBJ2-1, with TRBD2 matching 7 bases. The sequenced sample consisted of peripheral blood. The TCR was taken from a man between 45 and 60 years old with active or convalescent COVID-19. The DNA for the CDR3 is TGTGCCACCAGCAGTAATACGGGACTAGAGCAGTTCTTC. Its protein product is CATSSNTGLEQFF.